The 14 T cell receptor beta chains presented below share a single source sample, sequenced in a study of blood T cell repertoires in COVID-19 (dated by TCRdb to 2018 to 2020). Library prep was done by the immunoSEQ multiplex PCR assay. TCRdb obtained this table from immuneACCESS and retained in-frame rearrangements with V and J assigned. These tables miss some clones; where compared with another copy, unresolved V genes account for less than half of the shortfall, and the remainder is unexplained. Present in this sample are a few hundred thousand clones, about 90% of which were seen just once. The ten largest clones take up more than 0.8% of the sample. Input material: PBMCs or T cells enriched from blood (not recorded which). These receptor sequences come from a woman in her 30s who had recovered from COVID-19.

The chain joins TRBV27 to TRBJ1-6; D remains ambiguous. The V and J ends lost 5 bases and 0 bases respectively, with 11 bases between them. There are 16 residues in the CDR3. The germline V gene encodes CDR1 MNHEY and CDR2 SMNVEV (reference sequence). The CDR3 here is CASSTAGLSYNSPLHF. The DNA of the CDR3 is TGTGCCAGCAGTACGGCAGGACTCTCCTATAATTCACCCCTCCACTTT.

This rearrangement joins TRBV7-9 to TRBJ1-6; possibly TRBD1 for D (5 bases). V lost 3 bases and J lost 9, with 18 bases in between. CDR1 and CDR2 from the germline V gene are SEHNR and FQNEAQ (reference sequence). The CDR3 spans 16 residues. The CDR3 loop is CASSLDITLTGSPLHF. CDR3 coding DNA: TGTGCCAGCAGCTTGGACATAACCCTGACGGGTTCACCCCTCCACTTT.

The V and J genes are TRBV30 and TRBJ1-5; perhaps TRBD1 as D (6 bases). Trimming cost V 2 bases and J 4 bases, with 15 bases left between them. The CDR3 runs to 15 residues. Looked up from germline, CDR1 is GTSNPN and CDR2 is SVGIG (reference sequence). The CDR3 here is CAWSYPDRLNQPQHF. CDR3 nucleotide sequence: TGTGCCTGGAGTTATCCGGACAGACTGAATCAGCCCCAGCATTTT.

The chain uses TRBV7-9 and TRBJ2-5; D ambiguous. Germline V gene data show CDR1 as SEHNR and CDR2 as FQNEAQ (reference sequence). This CDR3 has 11 amino acids. Deletions cut 5 bases from V and 2 bases from J, with 3 bases between. This CDR3 is CASSPQETQYF. The DNA of the CDR3 is TGTGCCAGCAGCCCTCAAGAGACCCAGTACTTC.

The J gene is TRBJ2-5, the V gene TRBV25-1; D is uncertain. CDR3 length: 14 residues. CDR1 MGHDK and CDR2 SYGVNS come from the germline V gene. V lost 4 bases and J lost 5, with 14 bases in between. The CDR3 is CASSVSRVRETQYF. CDR3 nucleotides: TGTGCCAGCAGTGTATCCCGCGTTCGTGAGACCCAGTACTTC.

The J gene is TRBJ1-1, the V gene TRBV6-5; 10 positions agree with TRBD1. The length of the CDR3 is 15 residues. With V trimmed by 5 bases and J by 4 bases, 7 bases remained unmatched. Germline V gives CDR1 MNHEY, CDR2 SVGAGI. CDR3 coding DNA: TGTGCCAGCAGTCCTAGACAGGGGGCTTCCACTGAAGCTTTCTTT. Protein product: CASSPRQGASTEAFF.

V usage is TRBV27 and J usage is TRBJ2-7, with TRBD2 identical over 12 bases. The junction had 8 bases not matched to a gene; V was cut back by 5 bases and J by 12 bases. Germline values: CDR1 MNHEY, CDR2 SMNVEV (reference sequence). This CDR3 has 13 residues. In DNA, the CDR3 is TGTGCCAGCAGTCGGACTAGCGGGGAGTCCCTGTACTTC. This codes for CASSRTSGESLYF.

The rearrangement uses TRBV18 and TRBJ2-3; TRBD1 is a possible D gene (6 bases). The CDR3 is 15 amino acids. Deletions cut 6 bases from V and 4 bases from J, with 17 bases between. Looked up from germline, CDR1 is KGHSH and CDR2 is LQKENI. This CDR3 reads CASSDQGLGADTQYF. In DNA form, the CDR3 reads TGTGCCAGCTCCGACCAGGGGTTGGGGGCAGATACGCAGTATTTT.

The chain employs TRBV5-1 and TRBJ1-4; 10 nucleotides agree with TRBD1. Germline values: CDR1 SGHRS, CDR2 YFSETQ. The V and J ends lost 5 bases and 5 bases, in that order; junction bases with no gene match: 9. The CDR3 loop spans 16 amino acids. CDR3 residues: CASSRVPGQGNEKLFF. CDR3 DNA: TGCGCCAGCAGTCGAGTACCGGGACAGGGGAATGAAAAACTGTTTTTT.

CDR3 loop: CASSSPSISGANVLTF. CDR3 bases: TGTGCCAGCAGTTCCCCTAGCATCTCTGGGGCCAACGTCCTGACTTTC. The genes are TRBV28 and TRBJ2-6; perhaps TRBD2 as D (5 bases). CDR1 and CDR2 from the germline V gene are MDHEN and SYDVKM. Trimming took off 4 bases at V and 0 bases at J, with 10 bases between the two ends. This CDR3 has 16 residues.

V usage is TRBV19 and J usage is TRBJ1-4; D uncertain. Trimming took off 9 bases at V and 2 bases at J, with 4 bases between the two ends. CDR3 size: 11 residues. Germline assignment: CDR1 LNHDA and CDR2 SQIVND (reference sequence). The DNA for the CDR3 is TGTGCCAGCGCGACTAATGAAAAACTGTTTTTT. It encodes CASATNEKLFF.

The genes are TRBV19 and TRBJ2-3, with D possibly being TRBD2 (6 bases). Trimming removed 10 bases from V and 1 base from J, with 15 bases in between. In germline, CDR1 is LNHDA, CDR2 SQIVND (reference sequence). The CDR3 runs to 14 residues. CDR3 DNA sequence: TGTGCCACTAAGCTCATAGCGGGCACAGATACGCAGTATTTT. Residues: CATKLIAGTDTQYF.

The V and J genes are TRBV5-6 and TRBJ2-6, with a possible D match to TRBD1 (6 bases). V shed 0 bases and J shed 11 bases, with 12 bases lying between them. The length of the CDR3 is 14 residues. The germline CDR1 and CDR2 sequences are SGHDT and YYEEEE. The CDR3 spells CASSLGTDAHVLTF. Here the CDR3 DNA reads TGTGCCAGCAGCTTGGGGACAGATGCCCACGTCCTGACTTTC.

This clone was seen once. This chain connects TRBV15 to TRBJ1-2; 7 nucleotides match TRBD1. The V and J ends lost 5 bases and 6 bases, in that order; junction bases with no gene match: 12. CDR3 length: 15 residues. CDR1 is LNHNV, CDR2 YYDKDF, per germline (reference sequence). CDR3 nucleotides: TGTGCCACCAGCTCATCTTCCGGGACAGACAATGGCTACACCTTC. Translation gives CATSSSSGTDNGYTF.